This TCR beta chain derives from a study of early T cells in non-severe SARS-CoV-2 infection. Across the study: Bulk RNA from unsorted whole blood was sequenced; chains were unpaired.

Researchers tagged individual cDNA molecules with unique molecular identifiers. TCRdb redid the calling of the 5' RACE reads with MiXCR, one entry per CDR3 protein. Of almost 30,000 distinct CDR3 sequences listed, 5.7% are singletons. This clonotype was detected many times. The antigen remains unidentified. Study outcomes and limitations: Clonotype matching in VDJdb favored anti-spike CD8 responses and did not capture private and CD4 specificities.

The sequenced material came from whole blood. This TCR derives from an adult who was a healthcare worker with PCR-confirmed SARS-CoV-2 infection or an uninfected control (not recorded which).

The CDR3 DNA reads as TGTGCCAGCAGTTTTCTAGGGAACTATGGCTACACCTTC. As protein: CASSFLGNYGYTF. The chain uses TRBV28 and TRBJ1-2; D is uncertain. With 3 bases removed from V and 2 bases from J, the gap between germline ends came to 7 bases. Germline V gives CDR1 MDHEN, CDR2 SYDVKM. There are 13 residues in the CDR3.